Below, one TCR beta chain is given with its context. What it recognizes is unknown. These data belong to a study of vaccination effects on CD4 cells after COVID-19. Here immunoSEQ multiplex PCR was the method, and the copy in TCRdb shows in-frame clones only, minus some. Altogether 25,000 to 35,000 clones are present, approximately 78% being singletons, with the ten largest covering approximately 30%. Antigen-specific CD4+ T cell clonotypes were called by their expansion after viral peptide-pool culture in ViraFEST. With about 9 days of culture completed, CD4+ T cells were isolated. A positive SARS-CoV-2 PCR test fell between March and December 2020. The TCR originated in a human donor who had a prior SARS-CoV-2 infection. The sequencing used CD4+ T cells from PBMCs cultured with a peptide pool, collected before COVID-19 vaccination.

The CDR3 protein is CASSKALLSSHEQFF. As DNA, the CDR3 is TGTGCCAGCAGCAAAGCTTTACTCTCCTCCCATGAGCAGTTCTTC. The chain joins TRBV21-1 to TRBJ2-1; the DNA was not used to check the table's D call, TRBD2. TRBV21-1 constitutes a pseudogene. The CDR3 sequence is 15 residues long.